A single sample gave rise to the 2 T cell receptor beta chains below, sequenced in a study of blood T cell repertoires in COVID-19. Assay used: immunoSEQ multiplex PCR; TCRdb lists only in-frame clones, some missing. In the table there are approximately 76,000 clones, roughly 83% of which are singletons. Material for sequencing was peripheral blood. Source of these receptors: a woman in her fifties or sixties with acute or convalescent COVID-19.

This chain uses TRBV6-5 with TRBJ1-2, with D unclear. Trimming removed 8 bases from V and 6 bases from J, with 16 bases in between. CDR1 MNHEY and CDR2 SVGAGI come from the germline V gene. The CDR3 totals 13 residues. CDR3: CASYPRLRHGYTF. The CDR3 DNA follows: TGTGCCAGCTACCCGAGACTCAGACATGGCTACACCTTC.

The chain carries TRBV19 and TRBJ1-1, with 7 bases aligning to TRBD1. Germline lookup yields CDR1 LNHDA and CDR2 SQIVND (reference sequence). The CDR3 runs 16 residues. Trimming at V came to 4 bases and at J to 5 bases, leaving 13 bases not matched to a gene. The CDR3 spells CASSTRQGLRATEAFF. The CDR3 nucleotides read TGTGCCAGTAGTACCCGACAGGGTCTACGGGCGACTGAAGCTTTCTTT.